Reported below is one T cell receptor beta chain. Germline V lookup: CDR1 MDHEN, CDR2 SYDVKM. Trimming cost V 8 bases and J 3 bases, with 13 bases left between them. The CDR3 is 13 amino acids. Repertoires were generated with immunoSEQ multiplex PCR, while TCRdb's copy carries only in-frame clones and drops some. The table lists approximately 350,000 clones, over 75% of them singletons. This sample was included in a study of blood T cell repertoires in COVID-19. Clinical history as reported by participants underpinned cohort assignment. Source material: PBMCs or T cells enriched from blood (not recorded which). The clonotype originates from a woman aged 25 to 45 who had recovered from COVID-19. The V call is TRBV28, the J call TRBJ1-1; D might be TRBD1 (6 bases). This chain's CDR3 is CASLSQGYTEAFF. DNA for the CDR3: TGTGCCAGCTTATCACAGGGATACACTGAAGCTTTCTTT.